These 21 T cell receptor beta chains share one sample of origin, sequenced in a study of shared clonotypes between healthy human individuals. Assay: immunoSEQ multiplex PCR; the TCRdb copy retains only in-frame clones and omits some. The sample holds about 2 million clones, 90% to 95% seen once. The specimen was naive CD4+ T cells sorted from blood. Subset of the sample: CD45RA+ positively selected. The source is a man aged 18 to 30 in good health.

This clone was observed a single time. The chain combines TRBV10-3 with TRBJ2-3; D gene ambiguous. The CDR3 totals 14 residues. CDR1 and CDR2 from the germline V gene are ENHRY and SYGVKD. The ends were cut back, 0 bases at V and 6 bases at J, with 10 bases in the middle. The CDR3 sequence is CAISESIGFDTQYF. Here the CDR3 DNA reads TGTGCCATCAGTGAGTCCATAGGGTTCGATACGCAGTATTTT.

On this clone itself: Other DNA variants within this sample encode the same CDR3. The rearrangement uses TRBV7-6 and TRBJ2-3; D not certain. Germline V lookup: CDR1 SGHVS, CDR2 FNYEAQ. The length of the CDR3 is 14 residues. Trimming cost V 5 bases and J 3 bases, with 12 bases left between them. The CDR3 loop is CASSLGRGTDTQYF. CDR3 sequence (DNA): TGTGCCAGCAGCCTTGGTCGTGGTACAGATACGCAGTATTTT.

The rearrangement links TRBV5-1 to TRBJ2-5; tentative D call: TRBD1 (5 bases). The CDR3 is made up of 15 amino acids. CDR1 SGHRS and CDR2 YFSETQ come from the germline V gene. Trimming took off 0 bases at V and 3 bases at J, with 12 bases between the two ends. CDR3 in DNA: TGCGCCAGCAGCTTGGTTGCAGGGTTAGAAGAGACCCAGTACTTC. Its translation: CASSLVAGLEETQYF.

The chain uses TRBV6-6 and TRBJ2-7; no clear D. CDR1 is MNHNY and CDR2 is SVGAGI in the germline V gene (reference sequence). The CDR3 runs to 14 residues. V dropped 10 bases and J dropped 5 bases, with 21 bases sitting between them. CDR3 protein: CATSFSVVLHEQYF. The CDR3 DNA is TGTGCCACCTCGTTTAGTGTAGTTCTCCACGAGCAGTACTTC.

This clone has only one observation. The chain is built from TRBV18 and TRBJ2-7; D possibly corresponds to TRBD1 (5 bases). V gave up 3 bases and J gave up 3 bases, with 15 bases separating them. From germline, CDR1 is KGHSH and CDR2 LQKENI. The CDR3 has 15 residues. The CDR3 sequence is CASSPGRSVIYEQYF. CDR3 in DNA: TGTGCCAGCTCACCGGGGCGGAGCGTAATCTACGAGCAGTACTTC.

The genes are TRBV18 and TRBJ1-1, with D possibly TRBD1 on 5 matching bases. The V end was cut by 2 bases, the J end by 0 bases, with 16 bases between. CDR1 and CDR2 from the germline V gene are KGHSH and LQKENI. This CDR3 has 17 residues. CDR3 sequence: CASSPGQGGGMNTEAFF. CDR3 DNA sequence: TGTGCCAGCTCACCAGGGCAGGGAGGAGGCATGAACACTGAAGCTTTCTTT. The full variable domain, in which reference TRBV18 and TRBJ1-1 provide the parts outside the CDR3, is NAGVMQNPRHLVRRRGQEARLRCSPMKGHSHVYWYRQLPEEGLKFMVYLQKENIIDESGMPKERFSAEFPKEGPSILRIQQVVRGDSAAYFCASSPGQGGGMNTEAFFGQGTRLTVV.

J is TRBJ2-7 and V is TRBV19, with D hard to call. The germline V gene has CDR1 LNHDA and CDR2 SQIVND (reference sequence). The CDR3 covers 13 residues. The V end was cut by 4 bases, the J end by 2 bases, with 9 bases between. The CDR3 nucleotides read TGTGCCAGTAGTAATGCTGGAACCTACGAGCAGTACTTC. This encodes CASSNAGTYEQYF.

As for this clone: Other DNA sequences in the sample encode the same CDR3. The CDR3 DNA follows: TGTGCCAGCAGTGAAGGGGGGGCCGGTCGGGAAAAACTGTTTTTT. This sequence encodes CASSEGGAGREKLFF. The rearrangement joins TRBV25-1 to TRBJ1-4, with a possible D match to TRBD1 (6 bases). The ends were cut back, 2 bases at V and 8 bases at J, with 15 bases in the middle. The CDR3 is 15 residues long. Germline V gene data show CDR1 as MGHDK and CDR2 as SYGVNS.

CDR3 loop: CASSEWGTGNTEAFF. DNA for the CDR3: TGTGCCAGCAGTGAATGGGGGACAGGGAACACTGAAGCTTTCTTT. The chain links TRBV2 to TRBJ1-1, with TRBD1 matching over 8 bases. Per the germline V gene, CDR1 is SNHLY and CDR2 is FYNNEI. The ends lost 2 bases at V and 1 base at J; junction bases unmatched: 3. The CDR3 has 15 amino acids.

This clone was seen just once. The same CDR3 also results from other DNA sequences found in this sample. V gene TRBV6-1 combines with J gene TRBJ1-3, with 7 positions matching TRBD1. Trimming removed 8 bases from V and 0 bases from J; junction bases left unmatched: 7. Per the germline V gene, CDR1 is MNHNS and CDR2 is SASEGT. The CDR3 has 15 residues. CDR3 bases: TGTGCCAGCTCCAGGACAGGCCTCTCTGGAAACACCATATATTTT. Its translation is CASSRTGLSGNTIYF.

The chain joins TRBV5-1 to TRBJ1-6, with D perhaps TRBD1 (6 bases). This CDR3 comprises 15 residues. Germline lookup yields CDR1 SGHRS and CDR2 YFSETQ. V lost 0 bases to trimming and J lost 8 bases, with 12 bases between them. The CDR3 is CASSLGMGQYSPLHF. Here the CDR3 DNA reads TGCGCCAGCAGCTTGGGAATGGGACAATATTCACCCCTCCACTTT.

The chain couples TRBV30 to TRBJ1-6; D is possibly TRBD1 (6 bases). V lost 4 bases, J lost 10 bases, and 17 bases lay in between. Germline V gives CDR1 GTSNPN, CDR2 SVGIG (reference sequence). This CDR3 spans 14 amino acids. DNA for the CDR3: TGTGCCTGGAAACCCACAGGGAGTGGGTCACCCCTCCACTTT. It is translated as CAWKPTGSGSPLHF.

The rearrangement joins TRBV2 to TRBJ2-1; a weak D match, TRBD2 (6 bases). With 2 bases removed from V and 7 bases from J, the gap between germline ends came to 6 bases. Germline loops: CDR1 SNHLY, CDR2 FYNNEI. This CDR3 is built from 12 residues. The CDR3: CASSERGNEQFF. In DNA form, the CDR3 reads TGTGCCAGCAGTGAACGGGGGAATGAGCAGTTCTTC.

The chain employs TRBV28 and TRBJ1-5; TRBD1 aligns across 7 bases. The CDR3 is made up of 16 amino acids. Germline V gives CDR1 MDHEN, CDR2 SYDVKM. Unmatched junction bases numbered 7, after V lost 3 bases and J lost 2 bases. In nucleotides, the CDR3 is TGTGCCAGCAGTTTCCAGGGGGGTGGCGGCAATCAGCCCCAGCATTTT. The encoded protein is CASSFQGGGGNQPQHF.

This clone was counted ten times or more. Within the sample, other DNA sequences also encode this same CDR3. This rearrangement joins TRBV19 to TRBJ1-1; D call uncertain. This CDR3 comprises 14 residues. Trimming removed 6 bases at V and 1 base at J, with 12 bases between. CDR1 and CDR2 from the germline V gene are LNHDA and SQIVND (reference sequence). The CDR3 loop is CASRTELPNTEAFF. Here the CDR3 DNA reads TGTGCCAGTAGGACGGAGCTACCGAACACTGAAGCTTTCTTT. The complete variable domain, with remaining parts taken from reference TRBV19 and TRBJ1-1, reads DGGITQSPKYLFRKEGQNVTLSCEQNLNHDAMYWYRQDPGQGLRLIYYSQIVNDFQKGDIAEGYSVSREKKESFPLTVTSAQKNPTAFYLCASRTELPNTEAFFGQGTRLTVV.

This clone is a singleton in its sample. V is TRBV10-2 and J is TRBJ2-7, with D possibly matching TRBD2 (5 bases). Trimming left V 2 bases short and J 1 base short, with 9 bases between. CDR1 is WSHSY and CDR2 is SAAADI in the germline V gene. The length of the CDR3 is 14 residues. This CDR3 reads CASSELARSYEQYF. The CDR3 bases are TGCGCCAGCAGTGAGCTAGCCCGGTCCTACGAGCAGTACTTC.

The chain is built from TRBV9 and TRBJ2-2, with D possibly TRBD2 on 6 matching bases. Trimming cost V 5 bases and J 1 base, with 21 bases left between them. The length of the CDR3 is 18 residues. The V gene's germline CDR1 is SGDLS and CDR2 YYNGEE. This CDR3 reads CASSAPRSRGMNTGELFF. For the CDR3, the DNA is TGTGCCAGCAGTGCCCCCCGAAGTCGGGGGATGAACACCGGGGAGCTGTTTTTT.

The chain links TRBV7-9 to TRBJ2-1; tentative D call: TRBD2 (6 bases). This CDR3 is 13 amino acids long. CDR1 and CDR2 (germline): SEHNR, FQNEAQ (reference sequence). V dropped 9 bases and J dropped 5 bases, with 14 bases sitting between them. The chain's CDR3 is CASAGSGDNEQFF. The CDR3 DNA reads as TGTGCCAGTGCGGGGAGTGGGGACAATGAGCAGTTCTTC.

The V and J genes are TRBV14 and TRBJ2-7; TRBD2 agrees at 10 bases. CDR3 length: 15 amino acids. V gave up 2 bases and J gave up 7 bases; unmatched junction bases: 8. Germline values: CDR1 SGHDN, CDR2 FVKESK. The CDR3 DNA is TGTGCCAGCAGCCAACGGCTAGCGGGAGCTACTGAGCAGTACTTC. It translates to CASSQRLAGATEQYF.

This clone has a count of ten or more. The gene calls are TRBV6-5 and TRBJ1-6; D is possibly TRBD1 (5 bases). CDR1 MNHEY and CDR2 SVGAGI come from the germline V gene. The CDR3 has 16 amino acids. V lost 1 base to trimming and J lost 10 bases, with 17 bases between them. DNA for the CDR3: TGTGCCAGCAGTTACTGGAGTGGCACAGGCGAGTCACCCCTCCACTTT. The encoded protein is CASSYWSGTGESPLHF.

The rearrangement links TRBV11-2 to TRBJ1-6; D remains unclear. With 5 bases removed from V and 10 bases from J, the gap between germline ends came to 9 bases. The CDR3 length is 12 residues. Germline values: CDR1 SGHAT, CDR2 FQNNGV. The CDR3 spells CASSLRVSPLHF. The CDR3 bases are TGTGCCAGCAGCCTTCGAGTATCACCCCTCCACTTT.